Following are 16 T cell receptor beta chains from one sample sequenced in a study of cytomegalovirus exposure and HLA in healthy donors. Vbeta (60) and Jbeta (13) primers were used in the PCR. Profiling relied on immunoSEQ multiplex PCR, and the TCRdb table lists in-frame clones only, not all of them. The table has roughly 99,000 clones, roughly 70% seen once. The sequenced sample was PBMCs. The receptor set was obtained from a male donor in good health and CMV-seronegative.

The gene calls are TRBV19 and TRBJ1-5; 9 bases align to TRBD1. V was pared by 7 bases and J by 0 bases, with 13 bases of the junction left unmatched. Germline CDR1 reads LNHDA; CDR2 reads SQIVND (reference sequence). This CDR3 comprises 18 residues. CDR3 protein: CASTSSRDRVDSNQPQHF. The CDR3 DNA follows: TGTGCCAGTACCTCCTCACGGGACAGGGTTGATAGCAATCAGCCCCAGCATTTT.

The rearrangement joins TRBV7-9 to TRBJ2-7, with D uncertain. The CDR3 extends over 11 amino acids. Between the trimmed V and J ends, which lost 5 bases and 7 bases, there was a span of 9 bases. Germline CDR1 and CDR2: SEHNR and FQNEAQ (reference sequence). In nucleotides, the CDR3 is TGTGCCAGCAGCCTTGCGAGGGAGCAGTACTTC. It codes for CASSLAREQYF.

This chain uses TRBV19 with TRBJ1-1; a weak D match, TRBD1 (6 bases). Per germline, CDR1 LNHDA and CDR2 SQIVND (reference sequence). This CDR3 has 17 amino acids. Trimming stripped 5 bases from V and 0 bases from J, with 19 bases between. The DNA of the CDR3 is TGTGCCAGTAGTTACCTAACGGGACACACCCTGAACACTGAAGCTTTCTTT. Translation: CASSYLTGHTLNTEAFF.

The V gene is TRBV20-1, the J gene TRBJ2-7; D not certain. V dropped 5 bases and J dropped 4 bases, with 9 bases sitting between them. CDR3 size: 11 residues. Germline-derived CDR1 and CDR2 are DFQATT and SNEGSKA (reference sequence). The CDR3 is CSAPIRYEQYF. The CDR3 DNA is TGCAGTGCTCCTATTAGATACGAGCAGTACTTC.

The CDR3 sequence is CASSVAYSGYTF. As DNA, the CDR3 is TGTGCCAGCAGTGTAGCGTATAGTGGCTACACCTTC. The chain uses TRBV2 and TRBJ1-2; D unresolved. The CDR3 has 12 amino acids. CDR1 and CDR2 from the germline V gene are SNHLY and FYNNEI. Trimming stripped 4 bases from V and 7 bases from J, with 10 bases between.

Details on this clone: Other nucleotide sequences from this sample produce the same CDR3. The rearrangement joins TRBV27 to TRBJ1-5; no definite D call. In germline, CDR1 is MNHEY, CDR2 SMNVEV (reference sequence). V dropped 0 bases and J dropped 3 bases, with 6 bases sitting between them. The CDR3 extends over 14 amino acids. CDR3: CASSLSGDNQPQHF. DNA of the CDR3: TGTGCCAGCAGTTTATCGGGCGACAATCAGCCCCAGCATTTT.

This clone was picked up a small number of times. The V gene is TRBV28, the J gene TRBJ1-3; maybe TRBD1 (6 bases). This CDR3 spans 14 amino acids. Deletions cut 4 bases from V and 1 base from J, with 8 bases between. Germline CDR1 and CDR2: MDHEN and SYDVKM. In DNA, the CDR3 is TGTGCCAGCAGTTCAGGGGCTTCTGGAAACACCATATATTTT. Translated: CASSSGASGNTIYF.

This CDR3 reads CASSGVSRGLRTDTQYF. The DNA for the CDR3 is TGCGCCAGCAGTGGGGTCAGCAGGGGGCTTAGGACAGATACGCAGTATTTT. V gene TRBV10-2 combines with J gene TRBJ2-3, with 8 bases aligning to TRBD1. The V gene's germline CDR1 is WSHSY and CDR2 SAAADI. The CDR3 loop spans 17 amino acids. J was trimmed by 3 bases and V by 4 bases; bases with no gene match: 12.

The V gene is TRBV7-2, the J gene TRBJ1-2, with no clear D. Germline V CDR1 and CDR2: SGHTA, FQGNSA. V lost 2 bases to trimming and J lost 3 bases, with 22 bases between them. The CDR3 covers 18 residues. CDR3 bases: TGTGCCAGCAGCTTAACATCGGTGAGGGTCAACCACGACTATGGCTACACCTTC. Protein product: CASSLTSVRVNHDYGYTF.

This clone was counted a single time. The V gene is TRBV6-1, the J gene TRBJ2-7; 9 bases line up with TRBD2. Germline CDR1 MNHNS, CDR2 SASEGT. This CDR3 region has 15 residues. Germline trimming cut 5 bases from V and 5 bases from J; bases unmatched to any gene: 10. The CDR3: CASSSSGSQVDEQYF. In nucleotides, the CDR3 is TGTGCCAGCAGTAGTAGCGGGAGTCAAGTAGACGAGCAGTACTTC.

This rearrangement joins TRBV7-8 to TRBJ2-1; the D is unclear. The CDR3 covers 13 residues. V was shortened by 3 bases and J by 5 bases, with 8 bases between the two germline ends. Germline V lookup: CDR1 SGHVS, CDR2 FQNEAQ. The CDR3 here is CASSFSSDNEQFF. The DNA for the CDR3 is TGTGCCAGCAGCTTTTCTTCGGACAATGAGCAGTTCTTC. Using reference TRBV7-8 and TRBJ2-1 for the parts outside the CDR3, the full variable domain is GAGVSQSPRYKVAKRGQDVALRCDPISGHVSLFWYQQALGQGPEFLTYFQNEAQLDKSGLPSDRFFAERPEGSVSTLKIQRTQQEDSAVYLCASSFSSDNEQFFGPGTRLTVL.

This chain links TRBV18 with TRBJ2-7, with 10 nucleotides matching TRBD1. The V segment lost 2 bases and the J segment 6 bases; nucleotides outside the gene matches: 1. The CDR3 is 13 residues long. CDR1 KGHSH and CDR2 LQKENI come from the germline V gene. CDR3 in amino acids: CASSPWDRGEQYF. CDR3 coding DNA: TGTGCCAGCTCACCATGGGACAGGGGCGAGCAGTACTTC.

This clone appeared a few times. The rearrangement links TRBV6-4 to TRBJ1-1, with D unclear. The germline V and J ends were trimmed by 7 bases and 1 base, with 16 bases remaining between them. Germline V gene lookup returns CDR1 MRHNA and CDR2 SNTAGT. The CDR3 sequence is 15 residues long. The DNA of the CDR3 is TGTGCCAGCACCTGGAGCGGCGCTGAGAACACTGAAGCTTTCTTT. It translates to CASTWSGAENTEAFF.

The chain employs TRBV5-4 and TRBJ1-1; no definite D call. Germline loops: CDR1 SGHNT, CDR2 YYREEE (reference sequence). The V and J ends lost 4 bases and 0 bases respectively, with 13 bases between them. The CDR3 has 15 residues. The CDR3 nucleotides read TGTGCCAGCAGCGAATCCAGGAAAATGAACACTGAAGCTTTCTTT. Translation gives CASSESRKMNTEAFF. The full variable domain, completed using reference TRBV5-4 and TRBJ1-1, is ETGVTQSPTHLIKTRGQQVTLRCSSQSGHNTVSWYQQALGQGPQFIFQYYREEENGRGNFPPRFSGLQFPNYSSELNVNALELDDSALYLCASSESRKMNTEAFFGQGTRLTVV.

V gene TRBV27 combines with J gene TRBJ1-2; D gene uncertain. Per germline, CDR1 MNHEY and CDR2 SMNVEV (reference sequence). This CDR3 is 12 amino acids long. Trimming stripped 6 bases from V and 4 bases from J, with 9 bases between. CDR3 sequence: CASRRVGYGYTF. In nucleotides, the CDR3 is TGTGCCAGCAGACGGGTTGGCTATGGCTACACCTTC.

In its sample, this clone was seen a few times. The DNA for the CDR3 is TGTGCCAGCAGTGAATCTTTAGGGGGCTTCATTGGAAAACTGTTTTTT. Its protein is CASSESLGGFIGKLFF. The V and J genes are TRBV2 and TRBJ1-4; 7 nucleotides match TRBD1. The ends lost 2 bases at V and 10 bases at J; junction bases unmatched: 13. CDR3 length: 16 residues. The germline gives CDR1 SNHLY, CDR2 FYNNEI.